Presented here are 15 T cell receptor beta chains from one specimen sequenced in a study of cytomegalovirus exposure and HLA in healthy donors. Using immunoSEQ multiplex PCR, the repertoire was profiled, and TCRdb retains in-frame clones only, with some absent. The sample contains some 150,000 clones, 70% to 90% of which appear only once. The material sequenced was PBMCs. Receptors were obtained from a man between 18 and 35 years old in good health and CMV-seropositive.

The chain has TRBV9 and TRBJ1-2; D not certain. Between the trimmed V and J ends, which lost 3 bases and 5 bases, there was a span of 5 bases. CDR1 and CDR2 (germline): SGDLS, YYNGEE. There are 11 residues in the CDR3. The CDR3 here is CASSAVYGYTF. CDR3 nucleotides: TGTGCCAGCAGCGCCGTATATGGCTACACCTTC.

The chain couples TRBV6-6 to TRBJ1-6, with D perhaps matching TRBD1 (6 bases). V gave up 4 bases and J gave up 5 bases, with 9 bases separating them. This CDR3 contains 14 residues. Germline CDR1 reads MNHNY; CDR2 reads SVGAGI (reference sequence). CDR3 DNA: TGTGCCAGCAGTTGGGGGGGCGATAATTCACCCCTCCACTTT. Amino acid sequence: CASSWGGDNSPLHF.

The rearrangement joins TRBV4-3 to TRBJ1-1; weak D call: TRBD1 (5 bases). Germline V CDR1 and CDR2: LGHNA, YSLEER. V was shortened by 4 bases and J by 1 base, with 13 bases between the two germline ends. The CDR3 totals 15 residues. The CDR3: CASSPPGVGNTEAFF. CDR3 nucleotide sequence: TGCGCCAGCAGCCCCCCGGGGGTTGGGAACACTGAAGCTTTCTTT.

This chain connects TRBV5-4 to TRBJ1-1; D might be TRBD1 (6 bases). V was clipped by 4 bases and J by 3 bases, with 25 bases between them. CDR3 length: 18 residues. Germline CDR1 SGHNT, CDR2 YYREEE (reference sequence). CDR3 nucleotide sequence: TGTGCCAGCAGCCGTTGGGGGCAGGGAAGAGGGGCCCACACTGAAGCTTTCTTT. Translated: CASSRWGQGRGAHTEAFF.

The rearrangement joins TRBV6-6 to TRBJ1-5; D remains ambiguous. The CDR3 is made up of 14 amino acids. V was clipped by 0 bases and J by 5 bases, with 8 bases between them. The germline V gene encodes CDR1 MNHNY and CDR2 SVGAGI (reference sequence). The CDR3 DNA is TGTGCCAGCAGTTACTCAGGTGGGCATCAGCCCCAGCATTTT. This encodes CASSYSGGHQPQHF.

This rearrangement joins TRBV6-6 to TRBJ2-7; TRBD2 matches at 9 bases. The CDR3 loop spans 16 amino acids. V shed 2 bases and J 3 bases; nucleotides not matched to a gene: 8. Germline values: CDR1 MNHNY, CDR2 SVGAGI (reference sequence). The CDR3 is CASSYPSTSGFYEQYF. CDR3 nucleotide sequence: TGTGCCAGCAGTTACCCGTCGACTAGCGGATTCTACGAGCAGTACTTC.

CDR3 in DNA: TGTGCCAGCAGCTCTAACAGGGGGCTGGGGAGCACTGAAGCTTTCTTT. This encodes CASSSNRGLGSTEAFF. This chain links TRBV7-6 with TRBJ1-1; 9 bases match TRBD1. The CDR3 extends over 16 amino acids. CDR1 SGHVS and CDR2 FNYEAQ come from the germline V gene. The V and J ends lost 4 bases and 4 bases, in that order; junction bases with no gene match: 10.

This chain links TRBV5-1 with TRBJ2-5; TRBD2 is a possible D gene (5 bases). Germline CDR1 is SGHRS and CDR2 is YFSETQ. V was trimmed by 4 bases and J by 5 bases, leaving 9 bases between them. This CDR3 comprises 12 residues. In DNA form, the CDR3 reads TGCGCCAGCAGCCTCCCGGGGGAGACCCAGTACTTC. Protein product: CASSLPGETQYF.

The rearrangement links TRBV2 to TRBJ2-7; tentatively, D is TRBD2 (5 bases). Germline V gene lookup returns CDR1 SNHLY and CDR2 FYNNEI. CDR3 length: 14 residues. With 7 bases removed from V and 1 base from J, the gap between germline ends came to 14 bases. The CDR3 sequence is CASTIEGESYEQYF. CDR3 DNA: TGTGCCAGCACCATCGAGGGAGAATCCTACGAGCAGTACTTC.

CDR3 loop: CASSPWQGSHEQYF. The CDR3 nucleotides read TGTGCCAGCAGTCCTTGGCAGGGGAGCCACGAGCAGTACTTC. The V and J genes are TRBV27 and TRBJ2-7, with TRBD1 as a possible D gene (6 bases). Deletions cut 5 bases from V and 5 bases from J, with 16 bases between. CDR1 and CDR2 from the germline V gene are MNHEY and SMNVEV (reference sequence). The CDR3 sequence is 14 residues long.

The chain links TRBV29-1 to TRBJ1-4, with D possibly matching TRBD1 (6 bases). V was shortened by 7 bases and J by 5 bases, with 14 bases between the two germline ends. From germline, CDR1 is SQVTM and CDR2 ANQGSEA. The CDR3 loop spans 13 amino acids. Written as DNA, the CDR3 is TGCAGCGCTGTAGTGGACAGAAATGAAAAACTGTTTTTT. It encodes CSAVVDRNEKLFF.

The chain couples TRBV7-8 to TRBJ2-1, with 13 bases lining up with TRBD2. Germline V gene lookup returns CDR1 SGHVS and CDR2 FQNEAQ. Trimming cost V 1 base and J 0 bases; bases outside gene matches: 6. This CDR3 contains 19 residues. CDR3 amino acids: CASSLVGLAGKSSYNEQFF. The CDR3 bases are TGTGCCAGCAGCTTAGTGGGACTAGCGGGGAAGAGCTCCTACAATGAGCAGTTCTTC.

V gene TRBV27 combines with J gene TRBJ1-3, with D unresolved. Trimming removed 2 bases at V and 4 bases at J, with 9 bases between. Looked up from germline, CDR1 is MNHEY and CDR2 is SMNVEV (reference sequence). This CDR3 region has 14 residues. The CDR3 is CASSLERWGNTIYF. The CDR3 DNA reads TGTGCCAGCAGTTTAGAGCGGTGGGGAAACACCATATATTTT.

The chain has TRBV4-3 and TRBJ2-7, with TRBD1 as a possible D gene (5 bases). Germline CDR1 is LGHNA and CDR2 is YSLEER. The length of the CDR3 is 14 residues. Between the trimmed V and J ends, which lost 0 bases and 1 base, there was a span of 7 bases. For the CDR3, the DNA is TGCGCCAGCAGCCAAGATCACAGGTCCTACGAGCAGTACTTC. Its translation is CASSQDHRSYEQYF.

A single count supports this clone. This sample also contains other DNA sequences that code for the same CDR3. This rearrangement joins TRBV18 to TRBJ1-1; 7 bases map to TRBD1. The CDR3 is 15 amino acids. The germline gives CDR1 KGHSH, CDR2 LQKENI. The junction had 4 bases not matched to a gene; V was cut back by 3 bases and J by 0 bases. The CDR3 sequence is CASSPGQAMNTEAFF. CDR3 nucleotides: TGTGCCAGCTCACCTGGACAGGCTATGAACACTGAAGCTTTCTTT.